A single sample is the source of the 13 T cell receptor beta chains below, sequenced in a study of a mutant IDH1 vaccine in newly diagnosed glioma (dated by TCRdb to 2020 to 2022). Library construction relied on the immunoSEQ multiplex PCR assay. TCRdb took over this immuneACCESS table, retaining in-frame rearrangements with V and J assigned. Such tables are incomplete; in checked studies, under half of the missing clones stem from an unresolved V gene, and the remainder is unexplained. This sample comprises 30,000 to 40,000 clones, approximately 53% of them detected only once. 9.5% to 12% of the sample lies in the top ten. Their specific antigens are unknown. The time point label on this specimen signifies: week 5, during vaccination. A 20-mer mutant IDH1 peptide at 300 micrograms in Montanide made up each vaccine dose, which was injected subcutaneously together with topical imiquimod. Sequencing used PBMCs, obtained from a glioma patient whose treatment included an IDH1 peptide vaccine. All receptors come from a woman between 18 and 29 years old with glioma.

The chain uses TRBV14 and TRBJ1-1; D remains ambiguous. Germline CDR1 reads SGHDN; CDR2 reads FVKESK. The CDR3 totals 13 residues. Trimming cost V 3 bases and J 8 bases, with 13 bases left between them. The CDR3 sequence is CASSQAHVGEAFF. CDR3 sequence (DNA): TGTGCCAGCAGCCAGGCCCACGTAGGCGAAGCTTTCTTT.

This rearrangement joins TRBV10-3 to TRBJ1-2; no clear D. This CDR3 is 15 amino acids long. The ends were cut back, 4 bases at V and 5 bases at J, with 17 bases in the middle. CDR1 is ENHRY and CDR2 is SYGVKD in the germline V gene. The CDR3 sequence: CAISGAASGPYGYTF. The CDR3, as DNA: TGTGCCATCAGTGGGGCCGCGTCAGGCCCATATGGCTACACCTTC.

The chain links TRBV29-1 to TRBJ1-1; the match to TRBD1 covers 8 bases. This CDR3 is 13 amino acids long. The trim removed 6 bases at V and 1 base at J, leaving 4 bases unmatched. The V gene's germline CDR1 is SQVTM and CDR2 ANQGSEA. The CDR3 nucleotides read TGCAGCGTCGACAGGGGTTGGAACACTGAAGCTTTCTTT. This codes for CSVDRGWNTEAFF.

This clone was picked up a small number of times. The V and J genes are TRBV7-2 and TRBJ1-1; D unclear. Per the germline V gene, CDR1 is SGHTA and CDR2 is FQGNSA. V shed 0 bases and J shed 5 bases, with 13 bases lying between them. The CDR3 sequence is 15 residues long. The CDR3 DNA sequence: TGTGCCAGCAGCTTAGCAGTCGGAGGAGGTACTGAAGCTTTCTTT. Its protein product is CASSLAVGGGTEAFF.

This chain links TRBV6-5 with TRBJ1-2; possible D gene TRBD1, 6 bases. This CDR3 region has 13 residues. In germline, CDR1 is MNHEY, CDR2 SVGAGI. V lost 4 bases, J lost 8 bases, and 14 bases lay in between. The CDR3 reads CASSSGAGTGYTF. The CDR3 region has the DNA TGTGCCAGCAGTTCGGGGGCAGGGACAGGCTACACCTTC.

This chain joins TRBV2 and TRBJ1-4, with D possibly TRBD1 on 6 matching bases. Trimming left V 9 bases short and J 10 bases short, with 15 bases between. CDR3 length: 12 amino acids. CDR1 and CDR2 (germline): SNHLY, FYNNEI. Here the CDR3 reads CASATLGGKLFF. The DNA of the CDR3 is TGTGCCAGTGCTACACTAGGGGGAAAACTGTTTTTT.

This chain uses TRBV5-1 with TRBJ2-3; 15 positions match TRBD2. This CDR3 is 18 amino acids long. V was clipped by 4 bases and J by 3 bases; unmatched bases: 9. The germline V gene has CDR1 SGHRS and CDR2 YFSETQ. CDR3 sequence: CASSPGLAGGPRTDTQYF. CDR3 DNA: TGCGCCAGCAGCCCTGGACTAGCGGGAGGGCCCAGAACAGATACGCAGTATTTT.

The gene calls are TRBV9 and TRBJ2-7, with 12 bases matching TRBD2. The V segment lost 0 bases and the J segment 5 bases; nucleotides outside the gene matches: 9. CDR1 is SGDLS and CDR2 is YYNGEE in the germline V gene. This CDR3 is 17 amino acids long. The CDR3 spells CASSVGETSGRPDEQYF. The DNA for the CDR3 is TGTGCCAGCAGCGTAGGGGAGACTAGCGGGAGACCAGACGAGCAGTACTTC.

V and J are TRBV5-5 and TRBJ2-7; TRBD1 matches at 8 bases. The CDR3 consists of 16 residues. Looked up from germline, CDR1 is SGHKS and CDR2 is YYEKEE (reference sequence). V shed 3 bases and J 3 bases; nucleotides not matched to a gene: 11. Here the CDR3 reads CASSSGQGPLYYEQYF. In nucleotides, the CDR3 is TGTGCCAGCAGCTCTGGACAGGGCCCCTTATACTACGAGCAGTACTTC. Drawing the rest from reference TRBV5-5 and TRBJ2-7, the complete variable domain is DAGVTQSPTHLIKTRGQQVTLRCSPISGHKSVSWYQQVLGQGPQFIFQYYEKEERGRGNFPDRFSARQFPNYSSELNVNALLLGDSALYLCASSSGQGPLYYEQYFGPGTRLTVT.

This chain joins TRBV25-1 and TRBJ2-1; D gene ambiguous. The CDR3 contains 13 residues. Per the germline V gene, CDR1 is MGHDK and CDR2 is SYGVNS. V lost 2 bases, J lost 9 bases, and 11 bases lay in between. In DNA form, the CDR3 reads TGTGCCAGCAGTGAAAGTGGGCGAGGTGAGCAGTTCTTC. This sequence encodes CASSESGRGEQFF.

The gene calls are TRBV4-1 and TRBJ2-7; D is undetermined. With 0 bases removed from V and 3 bases from J, the gap between germline ends came to 9 bases. Germline CDR1 is MGHRA and CDR2 is YSYEKL. CDR3 length equals 14 residues. This CDR3 reads CASSQEGMNYEQYF. Written as DNA, the CDR3 is TGCGCCAGCAGCCAAGAGGGTATGAACTACGAGCAGTACTTC.

The chain uses TRBV7-2 and TRBJ1-1; D ambiguous. V was pared by 5 bases and J by 2 bases, with 6 bases between. The CDR3 has 12 residues. Germline lookup yields CDR1 SGHTA and CDR2 FQGNSA. In DNA, the CDR3 is TGTGCCAGCAGCCGGAGAAACACTGAAGCTTTCTTT. Protein: CASSRRNTEAFF. Variable domain in full (rest from reference TRBV7-2 and TRBJ1-1): GAGVSQSPSNKVTEKGKDVELRCDPISGHTALYWYRQSLGQGLEFLIYFQGNSAPDKSGLPSDRFSAERTGGSVSTLTIQRTQQEDSAVYLCASSRRNTEAFFGQGTRLTVV.

The chain joins TRBV5-6 to TRBJ1-1; D ambiguous. From germline, CDR1 is SGHDT and CDR2 YYEEEE. V dropped 6 bases and J dropped 5 bases, with 11 bases sitting between them. This CDR3 region has 12 residues. CDR3 in DNA: TGTGCCAGCAAGGTTGGTAGAACTGAAGCTTTCTTT. Translated, it gives CASKVGRTEAFF.